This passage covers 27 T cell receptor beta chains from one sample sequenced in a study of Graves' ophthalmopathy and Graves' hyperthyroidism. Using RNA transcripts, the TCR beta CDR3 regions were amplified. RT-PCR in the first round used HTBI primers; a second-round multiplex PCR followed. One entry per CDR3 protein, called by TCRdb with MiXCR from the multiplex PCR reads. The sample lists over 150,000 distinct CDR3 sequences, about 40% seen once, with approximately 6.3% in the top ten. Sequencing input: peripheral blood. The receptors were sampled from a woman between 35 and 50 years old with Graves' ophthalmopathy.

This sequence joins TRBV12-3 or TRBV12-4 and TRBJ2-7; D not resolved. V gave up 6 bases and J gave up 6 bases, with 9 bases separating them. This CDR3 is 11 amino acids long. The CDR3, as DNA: TGTGCCAGCAGAGCGTTAGGCGAGCAGTACTTC. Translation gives CASRALGEQYF.

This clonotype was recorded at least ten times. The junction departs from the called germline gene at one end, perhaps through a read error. DNA for the CDR3: TGTGCCAGCAGCCGCAATGAGAACGCTGAAGCTTTCTTT. Its translation: CASSRNENAEAFF. J is TRBJ1-1 and V is TRBV7-3, with D unclear. The CDR3 is made up of 13 amino acids. The V gene's germline CDR1 is SGHTA and CDR2 FQGTGA.

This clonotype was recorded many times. The CDR3 DNA sequence: TGTGCCAGTAGTGCAAGTAGCAATCAGCCCCAGCATTTT. Translation: CASSASSNQPQHF. This chain connects TRBV19 to TRBJ1-5; no definite D call. Trimming removed 5 bases from V and 0 bases from J, with 5 bases in between. The CDR3 contains 13 residues. The germline V gene encodes CDR1 LNHDA and CDR2 SQIVND (reference sequence). The full variable domain, with the rest looked up from reference TRBV19 and TRBJ1-5, is DGGITQSPKYLFRKEGQNVTLSCEQNLNHDAMYWYRQDPGQGLRLIYYSQIVNDFQKGDIAEGYSVSREKKESFPLTVTSAQKNPTAFYLCASSASSNQPQHFGDGTRLSIL.

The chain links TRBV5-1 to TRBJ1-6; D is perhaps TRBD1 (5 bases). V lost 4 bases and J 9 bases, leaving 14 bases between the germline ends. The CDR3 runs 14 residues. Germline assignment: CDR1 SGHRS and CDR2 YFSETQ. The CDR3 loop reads CASSVDRLGSPLHF. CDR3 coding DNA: TGCGCCAGCAGCGTCGACAGATTGGGTTCACCCCTCCACTTT.

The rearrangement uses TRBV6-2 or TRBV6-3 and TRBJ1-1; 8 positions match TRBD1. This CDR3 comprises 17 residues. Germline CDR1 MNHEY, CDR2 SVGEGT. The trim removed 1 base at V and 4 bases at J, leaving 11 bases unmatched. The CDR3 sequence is CASSYWGRRGLGTEAFF. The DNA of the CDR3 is TGTGCCAGCAGTTACTGGGGGCGCAGGGGGCTCGGCACTGAAGCTTTCTTT.

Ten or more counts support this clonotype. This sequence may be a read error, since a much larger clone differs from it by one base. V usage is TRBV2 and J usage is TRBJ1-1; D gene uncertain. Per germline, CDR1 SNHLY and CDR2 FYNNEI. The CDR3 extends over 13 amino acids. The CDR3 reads CASSYGTNTEASF. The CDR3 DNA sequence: TGTGCCAGCAGCTACGGTACGAACACTGAAGCTTCCTTT.

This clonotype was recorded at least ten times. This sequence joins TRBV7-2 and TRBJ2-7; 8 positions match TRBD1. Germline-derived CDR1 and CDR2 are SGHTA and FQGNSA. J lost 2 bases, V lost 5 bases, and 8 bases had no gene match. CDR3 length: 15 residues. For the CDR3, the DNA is TGTGCCAGCAGCCCCGGGACAGGTAGGACCTACGAGCAGTACTTC. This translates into CASSPGTGRTYEQYF.

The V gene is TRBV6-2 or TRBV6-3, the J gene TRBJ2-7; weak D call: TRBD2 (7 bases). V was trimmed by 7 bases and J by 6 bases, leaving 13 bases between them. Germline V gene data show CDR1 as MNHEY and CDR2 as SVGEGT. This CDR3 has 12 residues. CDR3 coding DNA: TGTGCCAGCAATCGAGGGGGGGGCGAGCAGTACTTC. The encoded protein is CASNRGGGEQYF.

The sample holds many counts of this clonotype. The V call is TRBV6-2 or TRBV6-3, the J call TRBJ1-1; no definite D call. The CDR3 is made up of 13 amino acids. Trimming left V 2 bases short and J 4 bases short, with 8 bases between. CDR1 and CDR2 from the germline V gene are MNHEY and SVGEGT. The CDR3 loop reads CASSYPQRTEAFF. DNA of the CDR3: TGTGCCAGCAGTTACCCGCAGCGCACTGAAGCTTTCTTT.

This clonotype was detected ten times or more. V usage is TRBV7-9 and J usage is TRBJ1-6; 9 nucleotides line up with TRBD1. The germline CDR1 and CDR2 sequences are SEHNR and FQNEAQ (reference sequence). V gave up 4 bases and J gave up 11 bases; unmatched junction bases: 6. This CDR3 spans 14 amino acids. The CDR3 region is CASSSGGQGAPLHF. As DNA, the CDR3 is TGTGCCAGCAGCTCCGGGGGACAGGGTGCACCCCTCCACTTT.

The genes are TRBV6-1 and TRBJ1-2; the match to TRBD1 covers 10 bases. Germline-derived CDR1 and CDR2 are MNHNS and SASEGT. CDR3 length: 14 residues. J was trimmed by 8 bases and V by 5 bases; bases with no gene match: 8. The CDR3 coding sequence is TGTGCCAGCAGTCAGACAGGGGGCGGATACGGCTACACCTTC. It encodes CASSQTGGGYGYTF.

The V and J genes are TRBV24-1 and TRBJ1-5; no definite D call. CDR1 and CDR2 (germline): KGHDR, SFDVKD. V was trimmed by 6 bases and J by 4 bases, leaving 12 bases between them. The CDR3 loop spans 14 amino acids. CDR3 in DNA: TGTGCCACCAGTTCCCGGGTGGGGAATCAGCCCCAGCATTTT. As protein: CATSSRVGNQPQHF.

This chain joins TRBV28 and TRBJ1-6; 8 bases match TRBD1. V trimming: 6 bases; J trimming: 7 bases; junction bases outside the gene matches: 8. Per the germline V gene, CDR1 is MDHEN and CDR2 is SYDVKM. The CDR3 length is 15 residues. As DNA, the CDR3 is TGTGCCAGCAGGAACGCAGGGGGCCGAAATTCACCCCTCCACTTT. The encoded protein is CASRNAGGRNSPLHF.

The CDR3 is CASGLDSGEQYF. Written as DNA, the CDR3 is TGTGCTAGTGGTTTAGACAGTGGCGAGCAGTACTTC. The rearrangement joins TRBV12-5 to TRBJ2-7, with D perhaps TRBD1 (5 bases). In germline, CDR1 is LGHNT, CDR2 FRNRAP. V shed 3 bases and J shed 6 bases, with 9 bases lying between them. The CDR3 totals 12 residues.

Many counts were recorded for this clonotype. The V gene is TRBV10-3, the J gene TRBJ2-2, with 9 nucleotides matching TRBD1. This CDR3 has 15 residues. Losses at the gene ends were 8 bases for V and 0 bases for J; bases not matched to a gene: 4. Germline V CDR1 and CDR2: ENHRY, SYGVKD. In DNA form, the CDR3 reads TGTGCCATCCGGCGACAGGGGGCGAACACCGGGGAGCTGTTTTTT. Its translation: CAIRRQGANTGELFF.

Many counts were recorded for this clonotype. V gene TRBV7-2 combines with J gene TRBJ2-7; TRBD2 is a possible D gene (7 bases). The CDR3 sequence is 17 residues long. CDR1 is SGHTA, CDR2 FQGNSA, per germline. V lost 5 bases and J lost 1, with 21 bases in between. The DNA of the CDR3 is TGTGCCAGCAGCCCACGGGCTAGGGGGGGGGGATCCTACGAGCAGTACTTC. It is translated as CASSPRARGGGSYEQYF.

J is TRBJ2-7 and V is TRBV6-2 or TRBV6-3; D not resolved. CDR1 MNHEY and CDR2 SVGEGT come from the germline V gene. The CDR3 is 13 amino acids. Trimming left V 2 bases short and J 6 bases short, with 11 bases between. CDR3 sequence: CASSYRTSTEQYF. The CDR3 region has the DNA TGTGCCAGCAGTTACCGGACGAGCACCGAGCAGTACTTC.

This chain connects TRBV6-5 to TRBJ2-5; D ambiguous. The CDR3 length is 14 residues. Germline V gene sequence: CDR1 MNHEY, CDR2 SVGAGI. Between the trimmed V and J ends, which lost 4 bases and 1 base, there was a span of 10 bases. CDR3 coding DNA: TGTGCCAGCAGTTTAAGTGGCACCCAAGAGACCCAGTACTTC. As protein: CASSLSGTQETQYF.

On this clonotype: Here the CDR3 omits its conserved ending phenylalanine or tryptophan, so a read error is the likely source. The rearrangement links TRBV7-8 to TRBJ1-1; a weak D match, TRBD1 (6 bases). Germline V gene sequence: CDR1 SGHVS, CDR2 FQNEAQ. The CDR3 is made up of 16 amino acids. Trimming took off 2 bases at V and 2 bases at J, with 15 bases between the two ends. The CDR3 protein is CASSLSGGHPNTEAFS. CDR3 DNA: TGTGCCAGCAGCTTAAGTGGGGGACACCCAAACACTGAAGCTTTCTCT.

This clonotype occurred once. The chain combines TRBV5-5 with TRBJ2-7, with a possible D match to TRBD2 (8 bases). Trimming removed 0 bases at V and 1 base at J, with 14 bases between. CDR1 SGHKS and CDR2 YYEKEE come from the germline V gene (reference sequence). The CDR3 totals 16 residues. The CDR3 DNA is TGTGCCAGCAGCTTGGCCGGGAGGGGGCATTCCTACGAGCAGTACTTC. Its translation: CASSLAGRGHSYEQYF.

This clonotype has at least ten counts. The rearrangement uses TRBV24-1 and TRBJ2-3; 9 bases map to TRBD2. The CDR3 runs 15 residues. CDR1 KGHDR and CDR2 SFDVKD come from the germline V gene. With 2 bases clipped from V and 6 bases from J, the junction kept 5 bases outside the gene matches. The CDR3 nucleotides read TGTGCCACCAGTGATTCTAGCGGGATTTCGGATACGCAGTATTTT. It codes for CATSDSSGISDTQYF.

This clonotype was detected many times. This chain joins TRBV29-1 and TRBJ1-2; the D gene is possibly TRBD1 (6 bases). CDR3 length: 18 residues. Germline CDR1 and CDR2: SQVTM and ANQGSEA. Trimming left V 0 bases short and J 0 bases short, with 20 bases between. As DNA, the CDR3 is TGCAGCGTTGAAGAGAGGGGAGGGCGGGGGCCTGCTAACTATGGCTACACCTTC. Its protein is CSVEERGGRGPANYGYTF.

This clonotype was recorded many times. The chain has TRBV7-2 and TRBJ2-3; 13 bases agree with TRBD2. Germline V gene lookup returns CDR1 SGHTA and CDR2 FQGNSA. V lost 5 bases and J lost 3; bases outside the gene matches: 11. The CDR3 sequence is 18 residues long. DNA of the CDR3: TGTGCCAGCAGCAAACTAGCGGGAGGGCCGTTTACTACAGATACGCAGTATTTT. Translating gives CASSKLAGGPFTTDTQYF.

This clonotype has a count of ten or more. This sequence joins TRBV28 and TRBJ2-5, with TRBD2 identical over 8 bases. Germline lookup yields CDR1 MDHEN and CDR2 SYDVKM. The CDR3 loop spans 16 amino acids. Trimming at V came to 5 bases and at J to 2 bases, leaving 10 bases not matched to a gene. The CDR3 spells CASSGPGGGQQETQYF. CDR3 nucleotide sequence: TGTGCCAGCAGTGGCCCGGGCGGGGGGCAGCAAGAGACCCAGTACTTC.

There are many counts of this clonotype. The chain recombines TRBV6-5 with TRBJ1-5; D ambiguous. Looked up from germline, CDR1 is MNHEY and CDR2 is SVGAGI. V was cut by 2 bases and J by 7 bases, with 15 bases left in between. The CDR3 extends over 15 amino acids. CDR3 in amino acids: CASSYGIGGNQPQHF. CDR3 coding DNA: TGTGCCAGCAGTTACGGGATCGGTGGTAACCAGCCCCAGCATTTT.

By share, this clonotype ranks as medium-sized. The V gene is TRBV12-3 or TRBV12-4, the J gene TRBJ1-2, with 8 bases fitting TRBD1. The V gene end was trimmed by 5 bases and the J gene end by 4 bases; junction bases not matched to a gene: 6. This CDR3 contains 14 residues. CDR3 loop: CASSPSQGGYGYTF. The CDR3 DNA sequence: TGTGCCAGCAGTCCATCACAGGGGGGCTATGGCTACACCTTC.

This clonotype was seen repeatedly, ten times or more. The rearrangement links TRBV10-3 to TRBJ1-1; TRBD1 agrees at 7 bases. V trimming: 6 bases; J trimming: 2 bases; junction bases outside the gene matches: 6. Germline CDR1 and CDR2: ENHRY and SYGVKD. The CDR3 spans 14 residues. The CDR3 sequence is CAISATGLNTEAFF. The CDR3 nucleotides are TGTGCCATCAGCGCGACAGGGCTAAACACTGAAGCTTTCTTT.